Below, 23 T cell receptor beta chains from the same sample are listed, as sequenced in a study of response to subunit inactivated influenza vaccine. TCRdb reanalysed the RT-PCR reads using MiXCR and keeps one entry per CDR3 protein. The sample holds about 570,000 distinct CDR3 sequences, 10% to 12% seen once. Another study also made use of these data, one on T cells expressing NK-cell markers. That paper adds: With UMIs, 5'RACE template switching was used to make TCR beta cDNA.

Source: PBMCs from blood, taken on the day of vaccination. The receptors stem from a man over 45 who received an inactivated influenza vaccine.

The gene calls are TRBV9 and TRBJ2-6; 8 nucleotides align to TRBD1. The CDR3 runs 17 residues. Germline loops: CDR1 SGDLS, CDR2 YYNGEE. The ends lost 4 bases at V and 0 bases at J; junction bases unmatched: 6. The CDR3 sequence is CASSLTGVGSGANVLTF. For the CDR3, the DNA is TGTGCCAGCAGCCTGACAGGGGTCGGCTCTGGGGCCAACGTCCTGACTTTC.

This clonotype occurred many times. This rearrangement joins TRBV7-2 to TRBJ2-7; 7 positions agree with TRBD2. Germline V gene data show CDR1 as SGHTA and CDR2 as FQGNSA. V shed 1 base and J 3 bases; nucleotides not matched to a gene: 6. The CDR3 spans 15 residues. The CDR3 DNA reads TGTGCCAGCAGCTTAGGGGCTAGCGGATTCTACGAGCAGTACTTC. The encoded protein is CASSLGASGFYEQYF.

There are a few counts of this clonotype. This rearrangement joins TRBV4-3 to TRBJ2-3; 12 bases fit TRBD2. V was clipped by 4 bases and J by 4 bases; unmatched bases: 3. Germline V gene data show CDR1 as LGHNA and CDR2 as YSLEER. This CDR3 region has 15 residues. CDR3 protein: CASSRLAGVSDTQYF. In nucleotides, the CDR3 is TGCGCCAGCAGCCGACTAGCGGGAGTATCAGATACGCAGTATTTT.

The chain combines TRBV6-2 or TRBV6-3 with TRBJ2-3; 7 positions match TRBD1. Losses at the gene ends were 5 bases for V and 6 bases for J; bases not matched to a gene: 8. The CDR3 loop spans 14 amino acids. Germline loops: CDR1 MNHEY, CDR2 SVGEGT. CDR3 region: CASSNRGILDTQYF. The CDR3 region has the DNA TGTGCCAGCAGTAACAGGGGAATTTTGGATACGCAGTATTTT.

This clonotype has a handful of counts. This rearrangement joins TRBV5-5 to TRBJ2-3; 15 positions agree with TRBD2. The germline gives CDR1 SGHKS, CDR2 YYEKEE (reference sequence). This CDR3 is 17 amino acids long. V lost 4 bases, J lost 3 bases, and 6 bases stayed unmatched. CDR3 loop: CASSTGLAGGWTDTQYF. CDR3 coding DNA: TGTGCCAGCAGCACGGGACTAGCGGGGGGTTGGACAGATACGCAGTATTTT.

V gene TRBV6-2 or TRBV6-3 combines with J gene TRBJ2-2; 7 bases map to TRBD1. Germline CDR1 reads MNHEY; CDR2 reads SVGEGT. V dropped 10 bases and J dropped 3; count of bases not matched to a gene: 8. The CDR3 is 14 amino acids. CDR3 protein: CATHRQGDTGELFF. The CDR3 nucleotides read TGTGCCACCCACAGACAGGGAGACACCGGGGAGCTGTTTTTT.

This clonotype was counted only a few times. The chain has TRBV29-1 and TRBJ2-7, with a weak D call TRBD1 (6 bases). Germline V gene lookup returns CDR1 SQVTM and CDR2 ANQGSEA. The CDR3 is made up of 14 amino acids. The V and J ends lost 8 bases and 0 bases respectively, with 17 bases between them. The CDR3: CSTKKDRGSYEQYF. CDR3 DNA sequence: TGCAGCACCAAAAAGGACAGAGGCTCCTACGAGCAGTACTTC.

This clonotype was counted at least ten times. The V gene is TRBV12-3 or TRBV12-4, the J gene TRBJ2-7; 9 bases fit TRBD2. V shed 1 base and J 1 base; nucleotides not matched to a gene: 8. The CDR3 runs to 17 residues. CDR3 DNA sequence: TGTGCCAGCAGTTTAGGAGCGGGGGGTCCTACTTCCTACGAGCAGTACTTC. Residues: CASSLGAGGPTSYEQYF.

This clonotype appeared a few times. The chain links TRBV15 to TRBJ1-1; D not resolved. Trimming shortened V by 0 bases and J by 0 bases, and 8 bases separated the two germline ends. The CDR3 loop spans 15 amino acids. Germline V lookup: CDR1 LNHNV, CDR2 YYDKDF (reference sequence). CDR3 sequence reads: CATSRDGRVNTEAFF. CDR3 bases: TGTGCCACCAGCAGAGATGGAAGGGTGAACACTGAAGCTTTCTTT.

This clonotype was counted only a few times. The chain recombines TRBV5-1 with TRBJ2-2; TRBD1 might be the D (6 bases). In germline, CDR1 is SGHRS, CDR2 YFSETQ. This CDR3 spans 15 amino acids. The V and J ends lost 1 base and 7 bases respectively, with 14 bases between them. CDR3 DNA sequence: TGCGCCAGCAGCTTGTTAACAGGGAGTGGCGGGGAGCTGTTTTTT. Its protein is CASSLLTGSGGELFF.

This clonotype came up many times. The chain has TRBV12-3 or TRBV12-4 and TRBJ2-2; no firm D call. There are 11 residues in the CDR3. V was trimmed by 10 bases and J by 7 bases, leaving 10 bases between them. The CDR3 DNA is TGTGCCACCCAAGCGAACGGGGAGCTGTTTTTT. Translating it yields CATQANGELFF.

The rearrangement links TRBV11-1 to TRBJ2-3; 10 bases are a match to TRBD2. Per the germline V gene, CDR1 is SGHAT and CDR2 is FQDESV (reference sequence). Unmatched junction bases numbered 19, after V lost 5 bases and J lost 2 bases. The CDR3 totals 20 residues. CDR3 sequence: CASSTFGGASGGGHTDTQYF. For the CDR3, the DNA is TGTGCCAGCAGCACCTTCGGTGGGGCTAGCGGGGGAGGGCACACAGATACGCAGTATTTT.

The sample holds a few counts of this clonotype. This chain uses TRBV5-1 with TRBJ2-5; D unclear. Trimming took 4 bases from V and 2 from J, leaving 12 bases between them. This CDR3 comprises 14 residues. Germline values: CDR1 SGHRS, CDR2 YFSETQ. CDR3 nucleotide sequence: TGCGCCAGCAGCCCGACCGGTCCACAAGAGACCCAGTACTTC. Its translation: CASSPTGPQETQYF.

This chain connects TRBV29-1 to TRBJ2-1, with D perhaps assigned TRBD1 or TRBD2 (6 bases each). Germline CDR1 SQVTM, CDR2 ANQGSEA. The ends were cut back, 5 bases at V and 7 bases at J, with 21 bases in the middle. The CDR3 covers 15 residues. The CDR3 loop is CSVSSYRGPKNEQFF. CDR3 nucleotide sequence: TGCAGCGTTTCCTCTTATCGGGGGCCGAAGAATGAGCAGTTCTTC.

This clonotype was found a few times. The chain joins TRBV7-8 to TRBJ2-3; unclear D gene. V was clipped by 5 bases and J by 2 bases, with 8 bases between them. Looked up from germline, CDR1 is SGHVS and CDR2 is FQNEAQ. The CDR3 is made up of 13 amino acids. The CDR3 DNA reads as TGTGCCAGCAGCCAGCGATACACAGATACGCAGTATTTT. Amino acid sequence: CASSQRYTDTQYF.

This chain joins TRBV28 and TRBJ2-7, with a weak D call TRBD1 (5 bases). Trimming removed 4 bases at V and 3 bases at J, with 10 bases between. Germline assignment: CDR1 MDHEN and CDR2 SYDVKM. CDR3 length equals 13 residues. The CDR3 DNA is TGTGCCAGCAGTTGGGGCCCGGGCTACGAGCAGTACTTC. It encodes CASSWGPGYEQYF.

V is TRBV4-3 and J is TRBJ2-5; TRBD2 is a possible D gene (5 bases). Germline CDR1 LGHNA, CDR2 YSLEER. CDR3 size: 14 residues. V lost 4 bases and J lost 3, with 12 bases in between. CDR3: CASSLGNRKETQYF. The CDR3 region has the DNA TGCGCCAGCAGCCTCGGGAATCGCAAAGAGACCCAGTACTTC.

In this sample, this clonotype turned up a few times. The rearrangement uses TRBV20-1 and TRBJ2-3, with TRBD2 matching over 10 bases. The CDR3 extends over 15 amino acids. Per germline, CDR1 DFQATT and CDR2 SNEGSKA (reference sequence). V shed 4 bases, J shed 3 bases, and the junction held 7 bases outside the gene matches. The CDR3 is CSAKRLAGGTDTQYF. CDR3 nucleotides: TGCAGTGCTAAACGACTAGCGGGTGGTACAGATACGCAGTATTTT.

The table lists this clonotype with many counts. J is TRBJ2-2 and V is TRBV3-1; TRBD2 agrees at 7 bases. V shed 2 bases, J shed 6 bases, and the junction held 3 bases outside the gene matches. The CDR3 has 14 amino acids. Germline CDR1 LGHDT, CDR2 YNNKEL (reference sequence). CDR3 protein: CASSQPGGSGELFF. The CDR3, as DNA: TGTGCCAGCAGCCAACCCGGGGGGTCCGGGGAGCTGTTTTTT.

The chain couples TRBV20-1 to TRBJ2-5; D might be TRBD2 (6 bases). The germline CDR1 and CDR2 sequences are DFQATT and SNEGSKA (reference sequence). The CDR3 sequence is 12 residues long. The chain's CDR3 is CRRETAQETQYF. The CDR3 DNA is TGCAGACGGGAGACTGCCCAAGAGACCCAGTACTTC.

This clonotype appeared many times. The chain employs TRBV4-1 and TRBJ1-5; possibly TRBD1 for D (5 bases). Per the germline V gene, CDR1 is MGHRA and CDR2 is YSYEKL. Trimming shortened V by 1 base and J by 0 bases, and 10 bases separated the two germline ends. The CDR3 contains 16 residues. The CDR3 sequence: CASSQVGRGSNQPQHF. In DNA, the CDR3 is TGCGCCAGCAGCCAAGTGGGGAGGGGTAGCAATCAGCCCCAGCATTTT.

The chain recombines TRBV12-3 or TRBV12-4 with TRBJ1-5; 7 nucleotides match TRBD1. CDR3 length: 15 residues. V dropped 5 bases and J dropped 6; count of bases not matched to a gene: 10. The CDR3 spells CASSKQSGGSQPQHF. Here the CDR3 DNA reads TGTGCCAGCAGTAAACAATCAGGGGGGAGTCAGCCCCAGCATTTT.

The genes are TRBV20-1 and TRBJ2-1; D call uncertain. With 1 base removed from V and 4 bases from J, the gap between germline ends came to 8 bases. Looked up from germline, CDR1 is DFQATT and CDR2 is SNEGSKA (reference sequence). This CDR3 contains 13 residues. CDR3 residues: CSARVPPYNEQFF. Here the CDR3 DNA reads TGCAGTGCTAGAGTCCCCCCTTACAATGAGCAGTTCTTC.